These 28 T cell receptor beta chains were sequenced from one sample in a study of regulatory T cells in long-lasting Graves disease. Building of the TCR beta libraries involved iRepertoire HTBI primers and Arm-PCR of CDR3 regions. In TCRdb, the multiplex PCR reads were re-called with MiXCR into one record per CDR3 protein. The sample contains almost 350,000 distinct CDR3 sequences, about 18% of which appear only once. Time point indicated: persistent/refractory GD, antithyroid drugs over 5 years with positive TRAb. PBMC-extracted RNA yielded the TCR library. Specimen: peripheral blood mononuclear cells (PBMCs), collected when the disease was refractory, from a patient treated with antithyroid drugs. The receptor source for this set is a female donor with Graves disease.

This clonotype came up many times. The gene calls are TRBV2 and TRBJ1-1, with D tentatively TRBD1 (5 bases). Trimming left V 2 bases short and J 1 base short, with 8 bases between. The CDR3 runs to 14 residues. CDR1 is SNHLY and CDR2 is FYNNEI in the germline V gene. The CDR3 spells CASSERGRNTEAFF. DNA for the CDR3: TGTGCCAGCAGTGAAAGGGGCAGGAACACTGAAGCTTTCTTT.

The sample holds many counts of this clonotype. This rearrangement joins TRBV2 to TRBJ1-5, with TRBD1 matching over 7 bases. Germline CDR1 reads SNHLY; CDR2 reads FYNNEI. V lost 8 bases, J lost 4 bases, and 2 bases stayed unmatched. This CDR3 region has 12 residues. CDR3 nucleotide sequence: TGTGCCAGCGGGACAGCTAATCAGCCCCAGCATTTT. This gives the protein CASGTANQPQHF.

This clonotype was counted at least ten times. The chain links TRBV10-3 to TRBJ2-7; D gene ambiguous. Germline V gene data show CDR1 as ENHRY and CDR2 as SYGVKD. The CDR3 runs to 12 residues. V lost 7 bases, J lost 5 bases, and 12 bases lay in between. This chain's CDR3 is CAIKGPENEQYF. CDR3 DNA: TGTGCCATCAAGGGCCCAGAGAACGAGCAGTACTTC.

The rearrangement joins TRBV12-5 to TRBJ2-1; 10 bases fit TRBD1. The CDR3 extends over 15 amino acids. The germline CDR1 and CDR2 sequences are LGHNT and FRNRAP. The V gene end was trimmed by 4 bases and the J gene end by 5 bases; junction bases not matched to a gene: 5. CDR3 in DNA: TGTGCTAGTGGTTCAGGACAGGGGGGAAACAATGAGCAGTTCTTC. It encodes CASGSGQGGNNEQFF.

This clonotype has just a few counts. The chain carries TRBV29-1 and TRBJ2-5; D perhaps matches TRBD2 (6 bases). The CDR3 is 11 residues long. The V and J ends lost 4 bases and 5 bases respectively, with 8 bases between them. Per the germline V gene, CDR1 is SQVTM and CDR2 is ANQGSEA. This chain's CDR3 is CSVAGRETQYF. The DNA of the CDR3 is TGCAGCGTTGCAGGGAGGGAGACCCAGTACTTC.

In its sample, this clonotype was seen many times. The chain combines TRBV12-3 or TRBV12-4 with TRBJ2-2, with a weak D call TRBD2 (6 bases). The CDR3 consists of 14 residues. V was trimmed by 9 bases and J by 7 bases, leaving 18 bases between them. CDR3 sequence (DNA): TGTGCCAGTACACCGGGACTCTCGAGCGGGGAGCTGTTTTTT. It encodes CASTPGLSSGELFF.

This clonotype was seen many times. The rearrangement joins TRBV27 to TRBJ1-4; 7 bases are shared with TRBD1. The germline gives CDR1 MNHEY, CDR2 SMNVEV (reference sequence). The CDR3 is 13 residues long. J lost 14 bases, V lost 3 bases, and 9 bases had no gene match. CDR3 DNA: TGTGCCAGCAGTTTGATAGGGGGCGGTGTCCTGTTTTTT. It specifies CASSLIGGGVLFF.

This clonotype was counted ten times or more. The gene calls are TRBV27 and TRBJ1-2, with D unclear. This CDR3 spans 15 amino acids. V lost 3 bases to trimming and J lost 3 bases, with 14 bases between them. CDR1 and CDR2 (germline): MNHEY, SMNVEV (reference sequence). The CDR3 reads CASSLTRAPHYGYTF. In DNA, the CDR3 is TGTGCCAGCAGTTTGACCAGAGCGCCTCACTATGGCTACACCTTC.

This clonotype has a count of ten or more. The rearrangement uses TRBV6-2 or TRBV6-3 and TRBJ1-4; TRBD1 is a possible D gene (5 bases). Germline lookup yields CDR1 MNHEY and CDR2 SVGEGT. The CDR3 covers 14 residues. Trimming shortened V by 7 bases and J by 3 bases, and 12 bases separated the two germline ends. In DNA, the CDR3 is TGTGCCAGCATGGGACGGGACCCTAATGAAAAACTGTTTTTT. Amino acid sequence: CASMGRDPNEKLFF.

This clonotype was seen ten or more times. V is TRBV11-1 and J is TRBJ1-5; no definite D call. The ends were cut back, 7 bases at V and 2 bases at J, with 15 bases in the middle. The CDR3 contains 15 residues. The germline V gene has CDR1 SGHAT and CDR2 FQDESV (reference sequence). This chain's CDR3 is CASTTVTRGNQPQHF. The CDR3 nucleotides read TGTGCCAGCACCACCGTTACCCGGGGCAATCAGCCCCAGCATTTT.

This clonotype was seen more than once but under ten times. The rearrangement joins TRBV12-3 or TRBV12-4 to TRBJ2-5; D perhaps matches TRBD2 (5 bases). The CDR3 is 13 amino acids. V lost 4 bases and J lost 2, with 8 bases in between. The CDR3 here is CASSWSGQETQYF. CDR3 coding DNA: TGTGCCAGCAGTTGGTCGGGGCAAGAGACCCAGTACTTC.

This clonotype was detected many times. The rearrangement uses TRBV12-3 or TRBV12-4 and TRBJ1-4, with D hard to call. Between the trimmed V and J ends, which lost 2 bases and 10 bases, there was a span of 8 bases. The length of the CDR3 is 12 residues. The CDR3 is CASSLTEAKLFF. The CDR3 DNA is TGTGCCAGCAGTTTAACGGAGGCAAAACTGTTTTTT.

This clonotype was found many times. The chain carries TRBV10-3 and TRBJ1-1; D is undetermined. The germline gives CDR1 ENHRY, CDR2 SYGVKD. This CDR3 region has 15 residues. With 0 bases removed from V and 1 base from J, the gap between germline ends came to 9 bases. The CDR3, as DNA: TGTGCCATCAGTGAGTCAACCCAAACGAACACTGAAGCTTTCTTT. Translating gives CAISESTQTNTEAFF.

The chain couples TRBV28 to TRBJ2-3, with no clear D. The germline CDR1 and CDR2 sequences are MDHEN and SYDVKM. The CDR3 length is 14 residues. Trimming took 4 bases from V and 5 from J, leaving 13 bases between them. The CDR3 spells CASSSFLRIDTQYF. The CDR3 bases are TGTGCCAGCAGTTCCTTTTTACGAATAGATACGCAGTATTTT. The variable domain in full, with the rest retrieved from reference TRBV28 and TRBJ2-3, is DVKVTQSSRYLVKRTGEKVFLECVQDMDHENMFWYRQDPGLGLRLIYFSYDVKMKEKGDIPEGYSVSREKKERFSLILESASTNQTSMYLCASSSFLRIDTQYFGPGTRLTVL.

The genes are TRBV15 and TRBJ1-5; 7 bases map to TRBD1. Trimming at V came to 1 base and at J to 2 bases, leaving 5 bases not matched to a gene. This CDR3 contains 16 residues. Germline loops: CDR1 LNHNV, CDR2 YYDKDF (reference sequence). Written as DNA, the CDR3 is TGTGCCACCAGCAGAGGGACAGGCTGGGGCAATCAGCCCCAGCATTTT. Translation: CATSRGTGWGNQPQHF.

The sample holds many counts of this clonotype. The chain has TRBV27 and TRBJ1-6, with D maybe TRBD1 (5 bases). V shed 0 bases and J shed 10 bases, with 13 bases lying between them. The CDR3 extends over 15 amino acids. Germline V lookup: CDR1 MNHEY, CDR2 SMNVEV (reference sequence). The CDR3 DNA sequence: TGTGCCAGCAGTTTATCGGGGCGGGTGAGGTCACCCCTCCACTTT. It is translated as CASSLSGRVRSPLHF.

The table lists this clonotype with a few counts. This rearrangement joins TRBV7-8 to TRBJ2-7; TRBD2 agrees at 8 bases. Germline assignment: CDR1 SGHVS and CDR2 FQNEAQ. CDR3 length: 16 amino acids. The V segment lost 0 bases and the J segment 1 base; nucleotides outside the gene matches: 5. In nucleotides, the CDR3 is TGTGCCAGCAGCTTAGCGAGAGCGGGAGTTTCCTACGAGCAGTACTTC. Translated: CASSLARAGVSYEQYF.

The CDR3 region has the DNA TGTGCCAGCATCCGGCGGGACCTCTCCAGTCAAGAGACCCAGTACTTC. As protein: CASIRRDLSSQETQYF. V gene TRBV6-1 combines with J gene TRBJ2-5; D is possibly TRBD2 (6 bases). V lost 7 bases, J lost 2 bases, and 20 bases lay in between. CDR3 length: 16 residues. Germline V CDR1 and CDR2: MNHNS, SASEGT.

Many counts were recorded for this clonotype. The V and J genes are TRBV6-5 and TRBJ2-7; D is possibly TRBD2 (5 bases). CDR1 is MNHEY and CDR2 is SVGAGI in the germline V gene. The CDR3 extends over 13 amino acids. V lost 0 bases to trimming and J lost 6 bases, with 9 bases between them. CDR3 DNA sequence: TGTGCCAGCAGTTACTCCGGAGGCGGCGAGCAGTACTTC. It specifies CASSYSGGGEQYF.

This clonotype was found many times. V usage is TRBV28 and J usage is TRBJ1-5; D is unresolved. Trimming pared 6 bases from V and 6 bases from J, leaving 18 bases between. There are 15 residues in the CDR3. CDR1 and CDR2 (germline): MDHEN, SYDVKM. The CDR3 bases are TGTGCCAGCAGCCCCGAGGGCGCAATTGTTCAGCCCCAGCATTTT. It codes for CASSPEGAIVQPQHF.

This clonotype appeared many times. The chain recombines TRBV6-9 with TRBJ2-5; no clear D gene. Trimming took off 3 bases at V and 3 bases at J, with 20 bases between the two ends. The CDR3 length is 17 residues. CDR1 and CDR2 from the germline V gene are MNHGY and SVAAGI. CDR3 nucleotides: TGTGCCAGCAGTTACCGTATCGGTGGTACTGGGGAAGAGACCCAGTACTTC. Translated, it gives CASSYRIGGTGEETQYF.

Ten or more counts support this clonotype. The chain is built from TRBV7-9 and TRBJ1-1; D not resolved. Germline loops: CDR1 SEHNR, CDR2 FQNEAQ (reference sequence). This CDR3 has 13 amino acids. Trimming removed 5 bases at V and 3 bases at J, with 10 bases between. The CDR3 sequence: CASSPWEDTEAFF. The CDR3 bases are TGTGCCAGCAGCCCTTGGGAGGACACTGAAGCTTTCTTT.

At least ten counts were recorded for this clonotype. The rearrangement uses TRBV28 and TRBJ2-5, with D tentatively TRBD1 (5 bases). Deletions cut 6 bases from V and 5 bases from J, with 13 bases between. Germline V gene lookup returns CDR1 MDHEN and CDR2 SYDVKM. CDR3 length: 13 amino acids. The CDR3 DNA reads TGTGCCAGCAGCAGGGTTCTTGGTGAGACCCAGTACTTC. Encoded protein: CASSRVLGETQYF. Full variable domain (rest looked up from reference TRBV28 and TRBJ2-5): DVKVTQSSRYLVKRTGEKVFLECVQDMDHENMFWYRQDPGLGLRLIYFSYDVKMKEKGDIPEGYSVSREKKERFSLILESASTNQTSMYLCASSRVLGETQYFGPGTRLLVL.

This chain uses TRBV7-9 with TRBJ1-2; D unresolved. The CDR3 is made up of 13 amino acids. V lost 1 base and J 4 bases, leaving 7 bases between the germline ends. In germline, CDR1 is SEHNR, CDR2 FQNEAQ (reference sequence). The CDR3 DNA follows: TGTGCCAGCAGCTTAGGGGTTGGCTATGGCTACACCTTC. Its translation: CASSLGVGYGYTF.

The chain is built from TRBV20-1 and TRBJ2-7, with 10 bases aligning to TRBD2. The germline CDR1 and CDR2 sequences are DFQATT and SNEGSKA (reference sequence). The trim removed 6 bases at V and 6 bases at J, leaving 11 bases unmatched. The CDR3 totals 14 residues. The CDR3 DNA is TGCAGTGCCCTCCCAACTAGCGGGATTTCCGAGCAGTACTTC. This gives the protein CSALPTSGISEQYF.

The rearrangement uses TRBV6-5 and TRBJ2-7; 9 bases map to TRBD1. The CDR3 sequence is 16 residues long. V shed 0 bases and J 5 bases; nucleotides not matched to a gene: 8. Germline-derived CDR1 and CDR2 are MNHEY and SVGAGI. This CDR3 reads CASSYSAGTGTHEQYF. CDR3 DNA: TGTGCCAGCAGTTACTCGGCCGGGACAGGGACCCACGAGCAGTACTTC.

About this clonotype: A far bigger clonotype differs at one base, so this is likely a read error. The V and J genes are TRBV10-3 and TRBJ2-7, with D hard to call. CDR1 and CDR2 (germline): ENHRY, SYGVKD. V was clipped by 5 bases and J by 0 bases, with 2 bases between them. CDR3 size: 11 residues. For the CDR3, the DNA is TGTGCCATCAGTTACTCCTACGAGCAGTACTTC. As protein: CAISYSYEQYF.

The V and J genes are TRBV3-1 and TRBJ2-7; maybe TRBD2 (6 bases). This CDR3 region has 18 residues. Trimming removed 1 base at V and 0 bases at J, with 19 bases between. Germline V gene lookup returns CDR1 LGHDT and CDR2 YNNKEL (reference sequence). DNA of the CDR3: TGTGCCAGCAGCCAAGGGGGCCGGGGGACGTTATTCTCCTACGAGCAGTACTTC. Translated, it gives CASSQGGRGTLFSYEQYF.